This TCR beta chain was identified during a study of neoadjuvant anti-PD-1 for oral cavity cancer. Study information: Nivolumab at 3 mg/kg was mostly given biweekly, three to four doses, pre-surgery.

Study results and caveats: Higher pretreatment Treg/Th17 ratios tracked higher pretreatment blood clonality.

V shed 4 bases and J shed 4 bases, with 17 bases lying between them. Per the germline V gene, CDR1 is SGHDT and CDR2 is YYEEEE. This CDR3 is built from 15 residues. Remarks on this clone: Antigen unknown.

Stage II-IVA oral cavity squamous cell carcinoma was new and untreated by systemic or radiation therapy. Survey sequencing of tumors mostly used 4.5 to 5 ug DNA, two replicates. Repertoires were generated with immunoSEQ multiplex PCR, while TCRdb's copy carries only in-frame clones and drops some. The sample comprises some 11,000 clones, approximately 63% of which are singletons, and approximately 6.2% rests with the top ten. The receptor comes from a person between 35 and 79 years old with oral cavity squamous cell carcinoma. The donor label of this sample is uncertain. V gene TRBV5-6 combines with J gene TRBJ1-2; D remains ambiguous. The source material was tumor tissue, sampled before nivolumab (anti-PD-1) treatment. CDR3 sequence reads: CASSPVGISVYGYTF. The CDR3 DNA reads TGTGCCAGCAGCCCGGTCGGTATTTCGGTCTATGGCTACACCTTC.